This T cell receptor (beta chain) was documented in a study of blood T cell repertoires in COVID-19. For the study at large: The analysed material was cDNA or gDNA that came from T cells, B-cell-depleted T cells, or PBMCs.

This CDR3 is built from 14 residues. V lost 0 bases and J 3 bases, leaving 9 bases between the germline ends. The germline CDR1 and CDR2 sequences are SGHRS and YFSETQ. Repertoires were generated with immunoSEQ multiplex PCR, while TCRdb's copy carries only in-frame clones and drops some. The sample records approximately 240,000 clones, approximately 87% being singletons. This clone occurred a few times. The study drew participants aged about 18 to 95 years from 20 to 30 US areas. The chain has TRBV5-1 and TRBJ1-2; D is ambiguous. This receptor was taken from a woman between 50 and 59 years old in a cohort exposed to, infected with or recovered from COVID-19 (not recorded which). Sequenced input: PBMCs or T cells enriched from blood (not recorded which). The CDR3 nucleotides are TGCGCCAGCAGCTTGGTCAGTGATCACTATGGCTACACCTTC. This encodes CASSLVSDHYGYTF.